This is a list of T cell receptor beta chains from one sample in a study of T cells in Graves' hyperthyroidism and ophthalmopathy. One entry per CDR3 protein, called by TCRdb with MiXCR from the multiplex PCR reads. Of about 420,000 distinct CDR3 sequences in the sample, around 15% were seen once. The sample taken for sequencing was blood. These receptors came from a young woman with Graves' hyperthyroidism. Each CDR3 is given with its conserved first and last residue. Fields, in order: D gene, clone size, J gene, V gene, CDR3 DNA, CDR3 protein. The D gene is left open where the match is weak. Where a row states a size, it is once, few, many or the class of an expanded clone; other rows omit it.

d_call: .; clone_size: many; j_call: TRBJ2-3; v_call: TRBV20-1; cdr3_nt: TGCAGTGCTAGAGATCCGGGCCACACAGATACGCAGTATTTT; cdr3_aa: CSARDPGHTDTQYF
d_call: .; clone_size: many; j_call: TRBJ1-2; v_call: TRBV5-1; cdr3_nt: TGCGCCAGCAGATTTGAAGCCCAGGGAGGGTATGGCTACACCTTC; cdr3_aa: CASRFEAQGGYGYTF
d_call: TRBD2; clone_size: .; j_call: TRBJ2-1; v_call: TRBV9; cdr3_nt: TGTGCCAGCAGCGCGACTAGCGGGCTCTATGAGCAGTTCTTC; cdr3_aa: CASSATSGLYEQFF
d_call: TRBD2; clone_size: many; j_call: TRBJ2-2; v_call: TRBV28; cdr3_nt: TGTGCCAGCAGCCCTGAAAGCGGGGGTAGGGGCACCGGGGAGCTGTTTTTT; cdr3_aa: CASSPESGGRGTGELFF
d_call: TRBD1; clone_size: many; j_call: TRBJ2-1; v_call: TRBV6-1; cdr3_nt: TGTGCCAGCAGTAAGACTGGACAGGGGGCCAATGAGCAGTTCTTC; cdr3_aa: CASSKTGQGANEQFF
d_call: TRBD1; clone_size: many; j_call: TRBJ2-6; v_call: TRBV10-3; cdr3_nt: TGTGCCATCAGTGAGACCTCCGGGACAGTAACATCTGGGGCCAACGTCCTGACTTTC; cdr3_aa: CAISETSGTVTSGANVLTF
d_call: .; clone_size: few; j_call: TRBJ1-1; v_call: TRBV15; cdr3_nt: TGTGCCACCAGCAGAGAGGGAAAGGGGATGAACACTGAAGCTTTCTTT; cdr3_aa: CATSREGKGMNTEAFF
d_call: TRBD1; clone_size: many; j_call: TRBJ2-3; v_call: TRBV2; cdr3_nt: TGTGCCAGCAGTGTGACAGGGCGCACAGATACGCAGTATTTT; cdr3_aa: CASSVTGRTDTQYF
d_call: .; clone_size: .; j_call: TRBJ2-2; v_call: TRBV19; cdr3_nt: TGTGCCAGTAGGACCTACGGGACGAACACCGGGGAGCTGTTTTTT; cdr3_aa: CASRTYGTNTGELFF
d_call: .; clone_size: .; j_call: TRBJ1-1; v_call: TRBV20-1; cdr3_nt: TGCAGTGCTAGAGATTTGGGCATGATGGAAGCTTTCTTT; cdr3_aa: CSARDLGMMEAFF
d_call: TRBD1; clone_size: many; j_call: TRBJ2-7; v_call: TRBV5-1; cdr3_nt: TGCGCCAGCAGCTTGGGGGCAGGGGGTGAGCAGTACTTC; cdr3_aa: CASSLGAGGEQYF
d_call: TRBD2; clone_size: many; j_call: TRBJ2-1; v_call: TRBV5-1; cdr3_nt: TGCGCCAGCGGATTAGCGGGAGGTACAAATGAGCAGTTCTTC; cdr3_aa: CASGLAGGTNEQFF
d_call: .; clone_size: once; j_call: TRBJ2-7; v_call: TRBV5-1; cdr3_nt: TGCGCCAGCAGCTTGGCCCGGGGGAGGTCCTACGAGCAGTACTTC; cdr3_aa: CASSLARGRSYEQYF
d_call: .; clone_size: many; j_call: TRBJ2-5; v_call: TRBV6-1; cdr3_nt: TGTGCCAGCAGTCGGGACACTTCGTACCAAGAGACCCAGTACTTC; cdr3_aa: CASSRDTSYQETQYF
d_call: TRBD1; clone_size: few; j_call: TRBJ1-5; v_call: TRBV24-1; cdr3_nt: TGTGCCACCGTTAGAACAGGGGTAGGGGGTCAGCCCCAGCATTTT; cdr3_aa: CATVRTGVGGQPQHF
d_call: .; clone_size: many; j_call: TRBJ1-2; v_call: TRBV9; cdr3_nt: TGTGCCAGCAGCGCCGGGACGGGGGACATCTATGGCTACACCTTC; cdr3_aa: CASSAGTGDIYGYTF
d_call: .; clone_size: .; j_call: TRBJ2-7; v_call: TRBV29-1; cdr3_nt: TGCAGCGTTCTCGGGTCAGACTCCTACGAGCAGTACTTC; cdr3_aa: CSVLGSDSYEQYF
d_call: .; clone_size: many; j_call: TRBJ2-1; v_call: TRBV9; cdr3_nt: TGTGCCAGCAGCGTAGGGGTAGGAGGGGTGTTAGACAATGAGCAGTTCTTC; cdr3_aa: CASSVGVGGVLDNEQFF
d_call: .; clone_size: .; j_call: TRBJ1-5; v_call: TRBV30; cdr3_nt: TGTGCCTGGAGTGTTGGGGACTGGGATCAGCCCCAGCATTTT; cdr3_aa: CAWSVGDWDQPQHF
d_call: TRBD2; clone_size: few; j_call: TRBJ2-2; v_call: TRBV7-9; cdr3_nt: TGTGCCATCCCTATTAAGGGAGGGCCCGTAGGCACCGGGGAGCTGTTTTTT; cdr3_aa: CAIPIKGGPVGTGELFF
d_call: TRBD2; clone_size: .; j_call: TRBJ2-5; v_call: TRBV7-9; cdr3_nt: TGTGCCAGCAGCTTGGGGACTAGCGGGAGTATCTTC; cdr3_aa: CASSLGTSGSIF
d_call: TRBD2; clone_size: .; j_call: TRBJ2-1; v_call: TRBV6-1; cdr3_nt: TGTGCCAGCAGTGCCGTAGGACTAGCGGCTGGCGTTGAGCAGTTCTTC; cdr3_aa: CASSAVGLAAGVEQFF
d_call: .; clone_size: few; j_call: TRBJ2-2; v_call: TRBV7-9; cdr3_nt: TGTGCCAGCAGCGAAGGGGGGACCGGGGAGCTGTTTTTT; cdr3_aa: CASSEGGTGELFF
d_call: TRBD1; clone_size: many; j_call: TRBJ2-5; v_call: TRBV29-1; cdr3_nt: TGCAGCGTCCCGGGGACAGGGGGCCAAGAGACCCAGTACTTC; cdr3_aa: CSVPGTGGQETQYF
d_call: .; clone_size: .; j_call: TRBJ2-2; v_call: TRBV6-2/TRBV6-3; cdr3_nt: TGTGCCAGCAGTTATCGTGACCCCGGGGAGCTGTTTTTT; cdr3_aa: CASSYRDPGELFF
d_call: .; clone_size: many; j_call: TRBJ2-7; v_call: TRBV20-1; cdr3_nt: TGCAGTGCTAGAGAAGGAGGGCGCCTTTACGAGCAGTACTTC; cdr3_aa: CSAREGGRLYEQYF
d_call: .; clone_size: many; j_call: TRBJ1-6; v_call: TRBV11-2; cdr3_nt: TGTGCCAGCAGCTTAGGCTCAGCTAATTCACCCCTCCACTTT; cdr3_aa: CASSLGSANSPLHF
d_call: .; clone_size: many; j_call: TRBJ2-1; v_call: TRBV28; cdr3_nt: TGTGCCAGCAGTTTATCATCAGGAAGCTCCTACAATGAGCAGTTCTTC; cdr3_aa: CASSLSSGSSYNEQFF
d_call: TRBD1; clone_size: many; j_call: TRBJ1-4; v_call: TRBV27; cdr3_nt: TGTGCCAGCAGAGGACAGGCTAATGAAAAACTGTTTTTT; cdr3_aa: CASRGQANEKLFF
d_call: .; clone_size: few; j_call: TRBJ1-5; v_call: TRBV28; cdr3_nt: TGTGCCAGCAGTCCGAACCTGCACTGGACGCCCCAGCATTTT; cdr3_aa: CASSPNLHWTPQHF
d_call: .; clone_size: .; j_call: TRBJ1-5; v_call: TRBV9; cdr3_nt: TGTGCCAGCAGCCCCGGGTGGACACTAAATCAGCCCCAGCATTTT; cdr3_aa: CASSPGWTLNQPQHF
d_call: TRBD1; clone_size: many; j_call: TRBJ2-1; v_call: TRBV28; cdr3_nt: TGTGCCAGCAGACGAGGACAGGCCAATGAGCAGTTCTTC; cdr3_aa: CASRRGQANEQFF
d_call: .; clone_size: many; j_call: TRBJ2-3; v_call: TRBV7-8; cdr3_nt: TGTGCCAGCAGCTTAGAGGACGGGTCAACAGATACGCAGTATTTT; cdr3_aa: CASSLEDGSTDTQYF
d_call: .; clone_size: many; j_call: TRBJ1-5; v_call: TRBV28; cdr3_nt: TGTGCCAGCACCTCCCAGGTCCGTCCACAGGGCGCTCAGCCCCAGCATTTT; cdr3_aa: CASTSQVRPQGAQPQHF
d_call: TRBD2; clone_size: many; j_call: TRBJ2-7; v_call: TRBV7-6; cdr3_nt: TGTGCCAGCAGCCAAGCGGGGAGGGCCTACGAGCAGTACTTC; cdr3_aa: CASSQAGRAYEQYF
d_call: .; clone_size: many; j_call: TRBJ2-1; v_call: TRBV2; cdr3_nt: TGTGCCACCTTTAAATCGGGCGTCACCTTCTACAATGAGCAGTTCTTC; cdr3_aa: CATFKSGVTFYNEQFF
d_call: .; clone_size: many; j_call: TRBJ1-1; v_call: TRBV3-1; cdr3_nt: TGTGCCAGCAGCCAAGATTACGGGGTGATGAACACTGAAGCTTTCTTT; cdr3_aa: CASSQDYGVMNTEAFF
d_call: TRBD2; clone_size: many; j_call: TRBJ2-2; v_call: TRBV7-2; cdr3_nt: TGTGCCAGCAGCCCCAGGACTAGCGGGTTAGACACCGGGGAGCTGTTTTTT; cdr3_aa: CASSPRTSGLDTGELFF
d_call: TRBD1; clone_size: few; j_call: TRBJ2-5; v_call: TRBV20-1; cdr3_nt: TGCAGTGCTCCCCGACAGGGGGCTGGGGAGACCCAGTACTTC; cdr3_aa: CSAPRQGAGETQYF
d_call: .; clone_size: .; j_call: TRBJ2-7; v_call: TRBV29-1; cdr3_nt: TGCAGCGTTGATAGGGGCCCCTACGAGCAGTACTTC; cdr3_aa: CSVDRGPYEQYF
d_call: .; clone_size: few; j_call: TRBJ1-5; v_call: TRBV28; cdr3_nt: TGTGCCAGCAGTTGGACCTCGGATGGCAATCAGCCCCAGCATTTT; cdr3_aa: CASSWTSDGNQPQHF
d_call: .; clone_size: few; j_call: TRBJ2-5; v_call: TRBV9; cdr3_nt: TGTGCCAGCAGCGTAGTGGGTCAGGAGACCCAGTACTTC; cdr3_aa: CASSVVGQETQYF
d_call: TRBD2; clone_size: many; j_call: TRBJ2-7; v_call: TRBV28; cdr3_nt: TGTGCCAGCAGCACTAGCGGAGGAACTTACGAGCAGTACTTC; cdr3_aa: CASSTSGGTYEQYF
d_call: .; clone_size: many; j_call: TRBJ2-5; v_call: TRBV18; cdr3_nt: TGTGCCAGCTCACCACCACTCCAAGAGACCCAGTACTTC; cdr3_aa: CASSPPLQETQYF
d_call: TRBD2; clone_size: .; j_call: TRBJ2-1; v_call: TRBV20-1; cdr3_nt: TGCAGTGCTATAGGCGGGAGGGGCTACAATGAGCAGTTCTTC; cdr3_aa: CSAIGGRGYNEQFF
d_call: .; clone_size: many; j_call: TRBJ2-7; v_call: TRBV5-1; cdr3_nt: TGCGCCAGCAGCTTGGAGCCAGGGACGCCCTACGAGCAGTACTTC; cdr3_aa: CASSLEPGTPYEQYF
d_call: .; clone_size: few; j_call: TRBJ2-4; v_call: TRBV18; cdr3_nt: TGTGCCAGCTCACCCCCCGGGACACCGATCGCCAAAAACATTCAGTACTTC; cdr3_aa: CASSPPGTPIAKNIQYF